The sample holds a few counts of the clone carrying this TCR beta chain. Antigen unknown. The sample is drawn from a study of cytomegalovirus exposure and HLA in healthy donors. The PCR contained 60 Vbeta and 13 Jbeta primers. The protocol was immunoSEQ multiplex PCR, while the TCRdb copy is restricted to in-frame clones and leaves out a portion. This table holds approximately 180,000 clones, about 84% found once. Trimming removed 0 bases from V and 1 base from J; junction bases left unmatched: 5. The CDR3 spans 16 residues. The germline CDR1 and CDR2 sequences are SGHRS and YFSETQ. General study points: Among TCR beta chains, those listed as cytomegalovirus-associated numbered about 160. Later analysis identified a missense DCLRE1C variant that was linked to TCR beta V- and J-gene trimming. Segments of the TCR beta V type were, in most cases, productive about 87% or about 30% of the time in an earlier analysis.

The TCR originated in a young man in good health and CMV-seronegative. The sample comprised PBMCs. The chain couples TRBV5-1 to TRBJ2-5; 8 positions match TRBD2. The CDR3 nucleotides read TGCGCCAGCAGCTTGGGCCTAGCGGGCTTCCAAGAGACCCAGTACTTC. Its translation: CASSLGLAGFQETQYF. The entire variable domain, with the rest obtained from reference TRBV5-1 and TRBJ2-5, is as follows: KAGVTQTPRYLIKTRGQQVTLSCSPISGHRSVSWYQQTPGQGLQFLFEYFSETQRNKGNFPGRFSGRQFSNSRSEMNVSTLELGDSALYLCASSLGLAGFQETQYFGPGTRLLVL.